These T cell receptor beta chains were read from a single sample in a study of a mutant IDH1 vaccine in newly diagnosed glioma. Sequencing was performed with immunoSEQ multiplex PCR; in TCRdb, only in-frame clones are kept and a portion is missing. The sample has roughly 34,000 clones, 65% to 80% seen once. The source material was peripheral blood mononuclear cells (PBMCs), sampled from a glioma patient treated with radiotherapy, temozolomide or both. These receptors all come from a man in his forties or fifties with glioma. Some clones in this sample may be carry-over from other donors' samples. Both conserved end residues are part of each CDR3. The D gene is left open where the match is weak. Size is omitted from some rows. Given values are once, few, many or a class for expanded clones.

d_call: TRBD2
j_call: TRBJ2-3
clone_size: once
v_call: TRBV7-6
cdr3_nt: TGTGCCAGCAGCATACTAGCGGGAGTAGATACGCAGTATTTT
cdr3_aa: CASSILAGVDTQYF

d_call: TRBD2
j_call: TRBJ2-5
clone_size: -
v_call: TRBV7-6
cdr3_nt: TGTGCCAGCAGCTTAAGCGGGATACTAGAGACCCAGTACTTC
cdr3_aa: CASSLSGILETQYF

d_call: -
j_call: TRBJ2-6
clone_size: -
v_call: TRBV21-1
cdr3_nt: TGTGCCAGCAGGACAGGGAGGGGGGCCAACGTCCTGACTTTC
cdr3_aa: CASRTGRGANVLTF

d_call: -
j_call: TRBJ1-2
clone_size: -
v_call: TRBV19
cdr3_nt: TGTGCCACGGGGGGTTTTGAGAATGGCTACACCTTC
cdr3_aa: CATGGFENGYTF

d_call: -
j_call: TRBJ2-5
clone_size: -
v_call: TRBV6-5
cdr3_nt: TGTGCCAGCAATGTCCCGCGAGATCAGGAGACCCAGTACTTC
cdr3_aa: CASNVPRDQETQYF

d_call: -
j_call: TRBJ2-5
clone_size: -
v_call: TRBV12-5
cdr3_nt: TGTGCTAGTGCTCCAGAGGGGGGGAAGACCCAGTACTTC
cdr3_aa: CASAPEGGKTQYF

d_call: TRBD2
j_call: TRBJ2-7
clone_size: -
v_call: TRBV5-1
cdr3_nt: TGCGCCAGCAGCGTCACTAGCGGGGCCCTCCACGAGCAGTACTTC
cdr3_aa: CASSVTSGALHEQYF

d_call: -
j_call: TRBJ2-1
clone_size: -
v_call: TRBV19
cdr3_nt: TGTGCCGTTCAAACAGGGAAGGCCTACAATGAGCAGTTCTTC
cdr3_aa: CAVQTGKAYNEQFF

d_call: TRBD2
j_call: TRBJ2-3
clone_size: -
v_call: TRBV2
cdr3_nt: TGTGCCAGCAGAACCGGGACTAGCGGGGGGAGTCGGGGCACAGATACGCAGTATTTT
cdr3_aa: CASRTGTSGGSRGTDTQYF

d_call: TRBD2
j_call: TRBJ2-5
clone_size: -
v_call: TRBV14
cdr3_nt: TGTGCCAGCAGCCAAGATCCGAGGCTAGCGGGAGGGATACAAGAGACCCAGTACTTC
cdr3_aa: CASSQDPRLAGGIQETQYF

d_call: -
j_call: TRBJ1-2
clone_size: -
v_call: TRBV14
cdr3_nt: TGTGCCAGCAGCCCCAACAGTGGCGGGTTCTACACCTTC
cdr3_aa: CASSPNSGGFYTF

d_call: -
j_call: TRBJ1-1
clone_size: -
v_call: TRBV7-9
cdr3_nt: TGTGCCAGCAGCCCCCTTCGAGGGAGACAGGTCCAAAACACTGAAGCTTTCTTT
cdr3_aa: CASSPLRGRQVQNTEAFF

d_call: -
j_call: TRBJ1-1
clone_size: -
v_call: TRBV7-2
cdr3_nt: TGTGCCAGCAGCTTAGCTCCGATGGGGAGTTGGACTGAAGCTTTCTTT
cdr3_aa: CASSLAPMGSWTEAFF

d_call: -
j_call: TRBJ2-7
clone_size: -
v_call: TRBV5-4
cdr3_nt: TGTGCCAGCAGCCGACAGGGTAGCGGGAATTACGAGCAGTACTTC
cdr3_aa: CASSRQGSGNYEQYF

d_call: TRBD1
j_call: TRBJ1-1
clone_size: -
v_call: TRBV27
cdr3_nt: TGTGCCAGCAGTTCGGGACAGGGCCCTACTGAAGCTTTCTTT
cdr3_aa: CASSSGQGPTEAFF

d_call: TRBD1
j_call: TRBJ2-1
clone_size: -
v_call: TRBV7-2
cdr3_nt: TGTGCCAGCAGTCGTCCGGGACAGGGGGCCAATGAGCAGTTCTTC
cdr3_aa: CASSRPGQGANEQFF

d_call: TRBD1
j_call: TRBJ2-3
clone_size: -
v_call: TRBV14
cdr3_nt: TGTGCCAGCAGCCCCCTTACAGGGGCAGATACGCAGTATTTT
cdr3_aa: CASSPLTGADTQYF

d_call: TRBD2
j_call: TRBJ2-4
clone_size: -
v_call: TRBV7-6
cdr3_nt: TGTGCCAGCAGCTTAGGGGGAGGGTCGGACATTCAGTACTTC
cdr3_aa: CASSLGGGSDIQYF

d_call: TRBD1
j_call: TRBJ2-7
clone_size: -
v_call: TRBV6-5
cdr3_nt: TGTGCCAGCAGAGGGACAGGGCTCGAGCAGTACTTC
cdr3_aa: CASRGTGLEQYF

d_call: -
j_call: TRBJ1-1
clone_size: -
v_call: TRBV18
cdr3_nt: TGTGCCAGCTCACCCAACGGAGACACTGAAGCTTTCTTT
cdr3_aa: CASSPNGDTEAFF

d_call: -
j_call: TRBJ1-3
clone_size: -
v_call: TRBV5-1
cdr3_nt: TGCGCCAGCAGCTTGGAAGGAGGGCCTGGAAACACCATATATTTT
cdr3_aa: CASSLEGGPGNTIYF

d_call: -
j_call: TRBJ2-5
clone_size: -
v_call: TRBV9
cdr3_nt: TGTGCCAGCAGCGTAGGGGTACAGCGAGAAGAGACCCAGTACTTC
cdr3_aa: CASSVGVQREETQYF

d_call: -
j_call: TRBJ2-5
clone_size: -
v_call: TRBV20-1
cdr3_nt: TGCAGTGCTTACGGAGAGACCCAGTACTTC
cdr3_aa: CSAYGETQYF